The 10 T cell receptor beta chains below all came from one sample that was sequenced in a study of control samples from healthy donors and cancer patients. Assay: immunoSEQ multiplex PCR; the TCRdb copy retains only in-frame clones and omits some. The sample carries 100,000 to 150,000 clones, approximately 84% recorded once. The source material was blood. The source is a man younger than 35 in good health.

The V call is TRBV9, the J call TRBJ2-7; the D gene is possibly TRBD2 (6 bases). Germline values: CDR1 SGDLS, CDR2 YYNGEE. The length of the CDR3 is 13 residues. V gave up 4 bases and J gave up 3 bases, with 11 bases separating them. The CDR3 region is CASSPLGGYEQYF. The DNA of the CDR3 is TGTGCCAGCAGCCCCTTGGGGGGCTACGAGCAGTACTTC.

Worth noting for this clone: One end of the junction does not line up with germline, which may come from a read error. This chain connects TRBV5-6 to TRBJ1-2; D is possibly TRBD1 (5 bases). This CDR3 has 12 amino acids. Germline CDR1 SGHDT, CDR2 YYEEEE. The CDR3 here is CASSLATYDRDF. In DNA, the CDR3 is TGTGCCAGCAGCTTGGCAACGTACGACAGAGACTTC.

This CDR3 reads CASSLGLAGVMDTQYF. DNA of the CDR3: TGCGCCAGCAGCTTAGGACTAGCGGGAGTGATGGATACGCAGTATTTT. The chain joins TRBV5-1 to TRBJ2-3; 13 positions agree with TRBD2. With V trimmed by 2 bases and J by 6 bases, 6 bases remained unmatched. CDR3 size: 16 residues. The germline V gene has CDR1 SGHRS and CDR2 YFSETQ.

The genes are TRBV18 and TRBJ2-2; 14 bases are a match to TRBD2. The CDR3 spans 19 residues. Germline V gene data show CDR1 as KGHSH and CDR2 as LQKENI. Trimming removed 3 bases from V and 0 bases from J; junction bases left unmatched: 6. CDR3 bases: TGTGCCAGCTCACCCAACCGACTAGCGGGAGGGACGAACACCGGGGAGCTGTTTTTT. Amino acids: CASSPNRLAGGTNTGELFF.

The chain recombines TRBV28 with TRBJ1-2; 7 bases match TRBD1. CDR3 length: 13 residues. Germline V CDR1 and CDR2: MDHEN, SYDVKM. V lost 6 bases and J lost 6; bases outside the gene matches: 7. The DNA of the CDR3 is TGTGCCAGCAGATCCGGGACAGCACATGGCTACACCTTC. Translation gives CASRSGTAHGYTF.

J is TRBJ2-5 and V is TRBV7-9; 7 bases match TRBD2. The CDR3 spans 11 residues. The V gene's germline CDR1 is SEHNR and CDR2 FQNEAQ (reference sequence). The V gene end was trimmed by 6 bases and the J gene end by 5 bases; junction bases not matched to a gene: 0. This CDR3 is CASRRGETQYF. CDR3 nucleotides: TGTGCCAGCAGGCGGGGGGAGACCCAGTACTTC.

This clone was seen a few times. This chain uses TRBV2 with TRBJ1-5; TRBD1 aligns across 7 bases. The CDR3 is 15 residues long. V was clipped by 5 bases and J by 0 bases; unmatched bases: 4. The germline CDR1 and CDR2 sequences are SNHLY and FYNNEI. The DNA of the CDR3 is TGTGCCAGCAGTTTTCGACAGGGTAGCAATCAGCCCCAGCATTTT. This sequence encodes CASSFRQGSNQPQHF.

The chain recombines TRBV9 with TRBJ1-1; 7 bases line up with TRBD1. In germline, CDR1 is SGDLS, CDR2 YYNGEE. This CDR3 is 14 amino acids long. Trimming cost V 6 bases and J 1 base; bases outside gene matches: 6. CDR3 sequence reads: CASTPDRANTEAFF. For the CDR3, the DNA is TGTGCCAGCACCCCTGACAGGGCGAACACTGAAGCTTTCTTT.

The rearrangement links TRBV27 to TRBJ2-1; D is undetermined. The CDR3 is 16 residues long. The V and J ends lost 0 bases and 0 bases respectively, with 9 bases between them. Germline assignment: CDR1 MNHEY and CDR2 SMNVEV (reference sequence). This CDR3 reads CASSLSRLSSYNEQFF. The CDR3 DNA sequence: TGTGCCAGCAGTTTATCGCGGCTAAGCTCCTACAATGAGCAGTTCTTC.

The rearrangement links TRBV7-3 to TRBJ1-1; perhaps TRBD1 as D (6 bases). The V end lost 6 bases, the J end lost 4 bases, and 24 bases lay between the germline ends. The CDR3 extends over 17 amino acids. Germline V CDR1 and CDR2: SGHTA, FQGTGA. The CDR3 region has the DNA TGTGCCAGCAGGTGGGGGATGGCTACAGGGTGGGGCACTGAAGCTTTCTTT. This translates into CASRWGMATGWGTEAFF.